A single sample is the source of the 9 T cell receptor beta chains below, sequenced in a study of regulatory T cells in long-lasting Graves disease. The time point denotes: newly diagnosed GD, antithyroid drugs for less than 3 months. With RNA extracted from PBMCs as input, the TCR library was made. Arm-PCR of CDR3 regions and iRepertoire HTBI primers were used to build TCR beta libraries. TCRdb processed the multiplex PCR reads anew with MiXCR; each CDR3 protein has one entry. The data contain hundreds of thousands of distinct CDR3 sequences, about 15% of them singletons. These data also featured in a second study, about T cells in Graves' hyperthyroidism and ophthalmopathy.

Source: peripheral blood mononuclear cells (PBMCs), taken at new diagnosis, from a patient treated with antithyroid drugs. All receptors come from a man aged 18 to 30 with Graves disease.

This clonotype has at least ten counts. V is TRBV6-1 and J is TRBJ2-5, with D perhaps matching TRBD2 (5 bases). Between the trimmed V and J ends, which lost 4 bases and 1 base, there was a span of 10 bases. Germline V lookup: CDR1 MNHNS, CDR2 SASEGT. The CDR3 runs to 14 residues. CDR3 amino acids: CASSVSRAQETQYF. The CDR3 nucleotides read TGTGCCAGCAGTGTGTCGAGGGCCCAAGAGACCCAGTACTTC.

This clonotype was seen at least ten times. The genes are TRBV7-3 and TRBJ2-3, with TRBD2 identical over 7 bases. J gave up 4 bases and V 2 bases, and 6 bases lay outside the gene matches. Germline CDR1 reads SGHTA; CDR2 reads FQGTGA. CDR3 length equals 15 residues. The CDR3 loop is CASSLVGGIADTQYF. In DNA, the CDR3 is TGTGCCAGCAGCTTAGTGGGGGGGATCGCAGATACGCAGTATTTT.

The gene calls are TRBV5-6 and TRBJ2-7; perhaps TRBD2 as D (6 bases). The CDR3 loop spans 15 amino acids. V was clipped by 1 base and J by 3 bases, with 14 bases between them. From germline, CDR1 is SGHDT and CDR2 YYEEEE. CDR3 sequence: CASSLRREGFYEQYF. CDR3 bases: TGTGCCAGCAGCTTGCGGCGGGAAGGCTTCTACGAGCAGTACTTC.

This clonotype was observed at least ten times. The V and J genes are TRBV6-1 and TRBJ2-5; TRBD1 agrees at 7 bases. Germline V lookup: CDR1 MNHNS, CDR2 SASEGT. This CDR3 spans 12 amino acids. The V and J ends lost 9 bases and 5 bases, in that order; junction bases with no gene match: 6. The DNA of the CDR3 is TGTGCCAGTGACAGGGCGCCGGAGACCCAGTACTTC. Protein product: CASDRAPETQYF.

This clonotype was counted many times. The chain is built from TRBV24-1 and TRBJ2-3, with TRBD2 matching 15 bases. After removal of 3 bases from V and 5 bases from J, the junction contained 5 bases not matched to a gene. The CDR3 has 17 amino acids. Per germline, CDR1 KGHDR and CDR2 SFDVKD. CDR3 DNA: TGTGCCACCAGTGATCCGGGACTAGCGGGAGGTGAAGATACGCAGTATTTT. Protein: CATSDPGLAGGEDTQYF.

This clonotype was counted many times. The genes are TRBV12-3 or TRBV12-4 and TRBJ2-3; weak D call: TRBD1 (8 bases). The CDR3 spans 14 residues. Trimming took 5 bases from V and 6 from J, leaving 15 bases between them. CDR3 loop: CASSRTGTTDTQYF. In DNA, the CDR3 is TGTGCCAGCAGTCGGACAGGGACTACCGATACGCAGTATTTT.

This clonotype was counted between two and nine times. The CDR3 DNA is TGCGCCAGCAGCCGACTGACTACGGCGGGAGGAGGGCACGGGGAGCTGTTTTTT. Residues: CASSRLTTAGGGHGELFF. The chain carries TRBV5-1 and TRBJ2-2; 8 bases line up with TRBD2. J was trimmed by 7 bases and V by 4 bases; bases with no gene match: 18. The CDR3 is made up of 18 amino acids. Germline V gene data show CDR1 as SGHRS and CDR2 as YFSETQ.

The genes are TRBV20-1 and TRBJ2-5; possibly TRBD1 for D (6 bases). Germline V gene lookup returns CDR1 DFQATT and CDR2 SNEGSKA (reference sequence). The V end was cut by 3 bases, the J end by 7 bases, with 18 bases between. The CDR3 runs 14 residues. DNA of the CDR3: TGCAGTGCTAGCTCGGACAGCACCGTGAGGACCCAGTACTTC. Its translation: CSASSDSTVRTQYF.

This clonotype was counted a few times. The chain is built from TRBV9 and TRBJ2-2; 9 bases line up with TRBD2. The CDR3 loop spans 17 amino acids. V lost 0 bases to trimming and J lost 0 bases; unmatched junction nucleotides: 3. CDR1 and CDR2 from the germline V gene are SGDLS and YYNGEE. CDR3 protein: CASSVGWTSANTGELFF. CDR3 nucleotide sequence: TGTGCCAGCAGCGTAGGTTGGACTAGCGCGAACACCGGGGAGCTGTTTTTT.